This T cell receptor (beta chain) was sequenced for a study of identical twins. Study-wide points: Out-of-frame TCR alpha sharing in monozygotic twins exceeded recombination model predictions. Its conclusions, products of cross-sectional statistical analysis, did not come from following the same donors. Whereas memory repertoires showed no such difference, abundant cord blood beta clonotypes carried fewer insertions.

On this clonotype itself: What it recognizes is unknown.

TCRdb re-analysed the 5' RACE reads in MiXCR, keeping a single row per CDR3 protein. The data contain about 810,000 distinct CDR3 sequences, over 9% of them singletons. The CDR3 runs to 15 residues. Germline V gives CDR1 MGHRA, CDR2 YSYEKL. After removal of 2 bases from V and 3 bases from J, the junction contained 4 bases not matched to a gene. The data were also submitted as part of a second study, on yellow fever vaccine responses in identical twins.

The V and J genes are TRBV4-1 and TRBJ1-2; 9 bases align to TRBD1. This clonotype originated in a woman aged 18-29 years in good health. The material sequenced was PBMCs. The CDR3 DNA reads as TGCGCCAGCAGCCAACGGACAGGGGATTACTATGGCTACACCTTC. Translated, it gives CASSQRTGDYYGYTF.